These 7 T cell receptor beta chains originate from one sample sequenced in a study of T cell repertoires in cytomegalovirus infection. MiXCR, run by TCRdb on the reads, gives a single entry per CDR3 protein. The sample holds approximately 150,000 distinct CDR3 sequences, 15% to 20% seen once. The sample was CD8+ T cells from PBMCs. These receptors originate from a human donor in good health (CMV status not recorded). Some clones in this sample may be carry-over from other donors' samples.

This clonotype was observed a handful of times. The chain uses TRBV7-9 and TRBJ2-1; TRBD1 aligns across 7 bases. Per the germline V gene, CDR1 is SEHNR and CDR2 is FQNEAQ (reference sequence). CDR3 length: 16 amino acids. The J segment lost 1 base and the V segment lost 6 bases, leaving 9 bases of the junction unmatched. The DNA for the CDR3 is TGTGCCAGCAGGGGGCCGCAGGGGGTTTCCTACAATGAGCAGTTCTTC. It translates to CASRGPQGVSYNEQFF. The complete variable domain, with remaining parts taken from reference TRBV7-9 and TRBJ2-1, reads DTGVSQNPRHKITKRGQNVTFRCDPISEHNRLYWYRQTLGQGPEFLTYFQNEAQLEKSRLLSDRFSAERPKGSFSTLEIQRTEQGDSAMYLCASRGPQGVSYNEQFFGPGTRLTVL.

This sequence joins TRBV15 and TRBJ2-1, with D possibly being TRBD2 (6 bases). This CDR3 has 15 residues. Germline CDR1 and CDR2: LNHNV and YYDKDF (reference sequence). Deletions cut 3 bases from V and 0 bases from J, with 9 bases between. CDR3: CATSRTRSSYNEQFF. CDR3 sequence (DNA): TGTGCCACCAGCAGGACTAGGAGCTCCTACAATGAGCAGTTCTTC.

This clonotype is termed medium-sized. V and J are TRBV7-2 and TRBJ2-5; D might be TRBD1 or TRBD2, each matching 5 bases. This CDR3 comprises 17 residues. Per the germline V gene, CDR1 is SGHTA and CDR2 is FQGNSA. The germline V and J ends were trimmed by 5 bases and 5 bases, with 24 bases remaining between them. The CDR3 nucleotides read TGTGCCAGCAGCCAAGAGGGGAGTATCTATGAGGGGGAGACCCAGTACTTC. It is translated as CASSQEGSIYEGETQYF. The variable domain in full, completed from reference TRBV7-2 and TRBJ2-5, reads GAGVSQSPSNKVTEKGKDVELRCDPISGHTALYWYRQSLGQGLEFLIYFQGNSAPDKSGLPSDRFSAERTGGSVSTLTIQRTQQEDSAVYLCASSQEGSIYEGETQYFGPGTRLLVL.

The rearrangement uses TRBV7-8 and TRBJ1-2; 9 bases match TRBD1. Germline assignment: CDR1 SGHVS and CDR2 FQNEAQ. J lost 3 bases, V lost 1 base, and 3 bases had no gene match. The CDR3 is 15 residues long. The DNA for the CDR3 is TGTGCCAGCAGCTTAGACAGGGGGCCCTACTATGGCTACACCTTC. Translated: CASSLDRGPYYGYTF.

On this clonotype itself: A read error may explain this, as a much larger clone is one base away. CDR3 loop: CASSLQGVYEQYF. The CDR3 DNA sequence: TGTGCCAGCAGCTTGCAGGGGGTCTACGAGCAGTACTTC. The chain uses TRBV7-2 and TRBJ2-7, with 7 nucleotides matching TRBD1. Trimming cost V 3 bases and J 3 bases; bases outside gene matches: 2. Germline CDR1 and CDR2: SGHTA and FQGNSA. This CDR3 has 13 residues.

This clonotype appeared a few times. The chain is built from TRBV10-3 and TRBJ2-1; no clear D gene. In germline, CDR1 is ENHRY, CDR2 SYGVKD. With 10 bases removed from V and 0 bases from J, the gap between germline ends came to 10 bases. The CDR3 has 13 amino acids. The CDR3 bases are TGTGCCAGCCAAGGTAGCTCCTACAATGAGCAGTTCTTC. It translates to CASQGSSYNEQFF.

CDR3 sequence reads: CACREGLGNEQFF. The CDR3 nucleotides read TGTGCCTGCCGGGAGGGCCTTGGCAATGAGCAGTTCTTC. The chain couples TRBV12-3 or TRBV12-4 to TRBJ2-1; 8 bases fit TRBD2. J was trimmed by 6 bases and V by 11 bases; bases with no gene match: 9. The CDR3 is 13 residues long.